The entry below gives a single T cell receptor (beta chain) sequence along with its context. Its antigen remains unidentified. Germline V CDR1 and CDR2: SGHKS, YYEKEE (reference sequence). CDR3 length equals 15 residues. Trimming removed 5 bases from V and 6 bases from J; junction bases left unmatched: 10. This sample is part of a study of cytomegalovirus exposure and HLA in healthy donors. Overall study results and limits: Among the CMV-associated chains, a few were confirmed in vitro as specific for CMV antigens. First-cohort TCR clusters tended to co-occur in the 120 or so validation repertoires, a later analysis found.

Sequencing used immunoSEQ multiplex PCR; TCRdb keeps in-frame clones, though not all of them. Altogether 280,000 or so clones are present, around nine tenths being singletons, with the ten largest covering approximately 0.9%. Sequenced: PBMCs. The sequence was collected from a young woman in good health and CMV-seronegative. The chain combines TRBV5-5 with TRBJ2-1; TRBD2 agrees at 8 bases. The CDR3 sequence: CASRGGRAGVNEQFF. DNA for the CDR3: TGTGCCAGCAGAGGGGGTCGAGCGGGAGTCAATGAGCAGTTCTTC.